A selection of T cell receptor beta chains follows, all from one sample in a study of T cells in Graves' hyperthyroidism and ophthalmopathy. MiXCR, applied by TCRdb to the multiplex PCR reads, yields one record per CDR3 protein. This sample has about 400,000 distinct CDR3 sequences, with roughly an eighth found just once. The sample consisted of blood. The receptors shown here come from a man in his fifties or sixties with Graves' ophthalmopathy. The CDR3 runs from the conserved cysteine through the conserved F or W. The order of the fields is D gene, V gene, J gene, clone size, CDR3 protein, CDR3 DNA. The D gene is left open where the match is weak. The size of a clone is reported for some rows only, either as once, few or many, or as a class for expanded clones.

d_gene: NA; v_gene: TRBV5-4; j_gene: TRBJ2-1; abundance: few; CDR3aa: CASSLGRERSYNEQFF; CDR3nt: TGTGCCAGCAGCTTGGGTAGGGAAAGGTCCTACAATGAGCAGTTCTTC
d_gene: TRBD2; v_gene: TRBV20-1; j_gene: TRBJ2-1; abundance: many; CDR3aa: CSARELGTRIYEQFF; CDR3nt: TGCAGTGCTAGAGAACTAGGGACTAGGATCTATGAGCAGTTCTTC
d_gene: TRBD1; v_gene: TRBV27; j_gene: TRBJ1-2; abundance: NA; CDR3aa: CASSRDRGRYDGYTF; CDR3nt: TGTGCCAGCAGTCGCGACAGGGGGCGATATGATGGCTACACCTTC
d_gene: TRBD2; v_gene: TRBV14; j_gene: TRBJ2-5; abundance: many; CDR3aa: CASSKGTSGHQETQYF; CDR3nt: TGTGCCAGCAGCAAAGGGACTAGCGGGCACCAAGAGACCCAGTACTTC
d_gene: NA; v_gene: TRBV7-9; j_gene: TRBJ2-3; abundance: NA; CDR3aa: CASSLSGRISTDTQYF; CDR3nt: TGTGCCAGCAGCTTATCCGGACGGATTAGCACAGATACGCAGTATTTT
d_gene: NA; v_gene: TRBV6-1; j_gene: TRBJ2-5; abundance: many; CDR3aa: CASSGTRGARETQYF; CDR3nt: TGTGCCAGCAGTGGAACCAGGGGCGCGAGGGAGACCCAGTACTTC
d_gene: NA; v_gene: TRBV5-5; j_gene: TRBJ2-1; abundance: few; CDR3aa: CASSPNVGLEQFF; CDR3nt: TGTGCCAGCAGCCCCAATGTCGGACTAGAGCAGTTCTTC
d_gene: TRBD2; v_gene: TRBV11-2; j_gene: TRBJ2-1; abundance: many; CDR3aa: CASSWVTSDNEQFF; CDR3nt: TGTGCCAGCAGCTGGGTAACTAGCGACAATGAGCAGTTCTTC
d_gene: TRBD2; v_gene: TRBV20-1; j_gene: TRBJ2-1; abundance: NA; CDR3aa: CSARLAGGRNNEQFF; CDR3nt: TGCAGTGCTAGGCTAGCGGGGGGGAGAAACAATGAGCAGTTCTTC
d_gene: NA; v_gene: TRBV24-1; j_gene: TRBJ2-1; abundance: few; CDR3aa: CATSTSRGIDNEQFF; CDR3nt: TGTGCCACCAGTACCTCTAGGGGGATTGACAATGAGCAGTTCTTC
d_gene: TRBD2; v_gene: TRBV7-2; j_gene: TRBJ2-1; abundance: NA; CDR3aa: CASSLARGLGSEQFF; CDR3nt: TGTGCCAGCAGCTTAGCGAGGGGACTAGGTAGTGAGCAGTTCTTC
d_gene: NA; v_gene: TRBV7-9; j_gene: TRBJ1-5; abundance: NA; CDR3aa: CASSFPGLNQPQHF; CDR3nt: TGTGCCAGCAGCTTCCCGGGGCTTAATCAGCCCCAGCATTTT
d_gene: NA; v_gene: TRBV18; j_gene: TRBJ2-1; abundance: many; CDR3aa: CASCGQLYNEQFF; CDR3nt: TGTGCCAGCTGTGGACAGTTGTACAATGAGCAGTTCTTC
d_gene: TRBD2; v_gene: TRBV3-1; j_gene: TRBJ2-5; abundance: many; CDR3aa: CASSQTSGRYLRTQYF; CDR3nt: TGTGCCAGCAGCCAGACTAGCGGGAGATATCTGCGGACCCAGTACTTC
d_gene: NA; v_gene: TRBV2; j_gene: TRBJ2-4; abundance: many; CDR3aa: CASSDWGQVEAKNIQYF; CDR3nt: TGTGCCAGCAGTGACTGGGGGCAGGTGGAGGCCAAAAACATTCAGTACTTC
d_gene: NA; v_gene: TRBV11-2; j_gene: TRBJ2-7; abundance: NA; CDR3aa: CASSLGRGLLYEQYF; CDR3nt: TGTGCCAGCAGCTTAGGGCGAGGGCTACTCTACGAGCAGTACTTC
d_gene: TRBD2; v_gene: TRBV3-1; j_gene: TRBJ2-1; abundance: many; CDR3aa: CASSPASGLNEQFF; CDR3nt: TGTGCCAGCAGCCCTGCTAGCGGGCTCAATGAGCAGTTCTTC
d_gene: TRBD2; v_gene: TRBV6-5; j_gene: TRBJ2-3; abundance: NA; CDR3aa: CASSYRGGSRFIEDTQYF; CDR3nt: TGTGCCAGCAGTTATCGCGGCGGGAGTCGGTTTATTGAAGATACGCAGTATTTT
d_gene: NA; v_gene: TRBV4-1; j_gene: TRBJ1-4; abundance: few; CDR3aa: CASSHPSGGLNEKLFF; CDR3nt: TGCGCCAGCAGCCACCCCTCCGGCGGGTTAAATGAAAAACTGTTTTTT
d_gene: TRBD2; v_gene: TRBV5-1; j_gene: TRBJ2-1; abundance: many; CDR3aa: CASSLIGGSSEQFF; CDR3nt: TGCGCCAGCAGCTTGATAGGCGGGAGCTCTGAGCAGTTCTTC
d_gene: TRBD2; v_gene: TRBV29-1; j_gene: TRBJ2-3; abundance: NA; CDR3aa: CSVESGLAPDTQYF; CDR3nt: TGCAGCGTTGAATCGGGACTAGCCCCAGATACGCAGTATTTT
d_gene: TRBD2; v_gene: TRBV5-1; j_gene: TRBJ2-7; abundance: NA; CDR3aa: CASSLDKGLAGLYEQYF; CDR3nt: TGCGCCAGCAGTCTCGACAAGGGACTAGCGGGACTCTACGAGCAGTACTTC
d_gene: NA; v_gene: TRBV20-1; j_gene: TRBJ2-1; abundance: many; CDR3aa: CSARRLLPPHNEQFF; CDR3nt: TGCAGTGCTCGCCGACTTCTCCCTCCTCACAATGAGCAGTTCTTC
d_gene: NA; v_gene: TRBV2; j_gene: TRBJ1-5; abundance: many; CDR3aa: CASAVRPANQPQHF; CDR3nt: TGTGCCAGCGCCGTTAGGCCAGCTAATCAGCCCCAGCATTTT
d_gene: NA; v_gene: TRBV19; j_gene: TRBJ2-4; abundance: many; CDR3aa: CASSIQRQKLNIQYF; CDR3nt: TGTGCCAGTAGTATTCAGCGGCAGAAGTTGAACATTCAGTACTTC
d_gene: NA; v_gene: TRBV27; j_gene: TRBJ1-1; abundance: many; CDR3aa: CASSSRGGGTEAFF; CDR3nt: TGTGCCAGCAGTTCCCGCGGTGGGGGCACTGAAGCTTTCTTT
d_gene: NA; v_gene: TRBV12-3/TRBV12-4; j_gene: TRBJ1-1; abundance: NA; CDR3aa: CASTLGRFGGTFF; CDR3nt: TGTGCCAGCACCCTAGGCAGGTTTGGGGGAACTTTCTTT
d_gene: NA; v_gene: TRBV6-1; j_gene: TRBJ2-5; abundance: many; CDR3aa: CASSQRGQTQETQYF; CDR3nt: TGTGCCAGCAGTCAGCGGGGACAGACCCAAGAGACCCAGTACTTC
d_gene: NA; v_gene: TRBV5-5; j_gene: TRBJ1-2; abundance: many; CDR3aa: CASSLQSGRPGRYGYTF; CDR3nt: TGTGCCAGCAGCTTGCAGTCCGGGAGGCCAGGGAGGTATGGCTACACCTTC
d_gene: TRBD2; v_gene: TRBV18; j_gene: TRBJ2-7; abundance: many; CDR3aa: CASSPWTSGNSYEQYF; CDR3nt: TGTGCCAGCTCACCGTGGACTAGCGGGAACTCCTACGAGCAGTACTTC
d_gene: NA; v_gene: TRBV5-5; j_gene: TRBJ1-1; abundance: few; CDR3aa: CASSSGVAEAFF; CDR3nt: TGTGCCAGCAGCTCTGGGGTCGCTGAAGCTTTCTTT
d_gene: TRBD2; v_gene: TRBV12-3/TRBV12-4; j_gene: TRBJ2-2; abundance: few; CDR3aa: CASIPGEGPGELFF; CDR3nt: TGTGCCAGCATCCCCGGGGAGGGACCCGGGGAGCTGTTTTTT
d_gene: NA; v_gene: TRBV6-1; j_gene: TRBJ2-7; abundance: many; CDR3aa: CASSEFPQSREQYF; CDR3nt: TGTGCCAGCAGTGAATTTCCCCAGTCTCGGGAGCAGTACTTC
d_gene: TRBD2; v_gene: TRBV6-2/TRBV6-3; j_gene: TRBJ2-7; abundance: many; CDR3aa: CASSRTSADYEQYF; CDR3nt: TGTGCCAGCAGTAGGACTAGCGCGGACTACGAGCAGTACTTC
d_gene: NA; v_gene: TRBV6-1; j_gene: TRBJ1-3; abundance: few; CDR3aa: CASISDSGNTIYF; CDR3nt: TGTGCCAGCATTAGCGACTCTGGAAACACCATATATTTT
d_gene: TRBD1; v_gene: TRBV20-1; j_gene: TRBJ1-5; abundance: many; CDR3aa: CSCRQGGQPQHF; CDR3nt: TGCAGTTGCCGACAGGGAGGTCAGCCCCAGCATTTT
d_gene: NA; v_gene: TRBV5-4; j_gene: TRBJ2-7; abundance: NA; CDR3aa: CASSSRERSYEQYF; CDR3nt: TGTGCCAGCAGCTCTCGGGAAAGATCCTACGAGCAGTACTTC
d_gene: TRBD1; v_gene: TRBV3-1; j_gene: TRBJ2-3; abundance: many; CDR3aa: CASLGTGSTDTQYF; CDR3nt: TGTGCCAGCCTCGGGACAGGGTCCACAGATACGCAGTATTTT
d_gene: TRBD2; v_gene: TRBV29-1; j_gene: TRBJ2-3; abundance: few; CDR3aa: CSVNSGSADTQYF; CDR3nt: TGCAGCGTTAACAGCGGGAGCGCAGATACGCAGTATTTT
d_gene: NA; v_gene: TRBV5-6; j_gene: TRBJ1-5; abundance: many; CDR3aa: CASSLANDQPQHF; CDR3nt: TGTGCCAGCAGCTTGGCCAACGATCAGCCCCAGCATTTT
d_gene: NA; v_gene: TRBV12-3/TRBV12-4; j_gene: TRBJ1-1; abundance: few; CDR3aa: CASSIRELGEAFF; CDR3nt: TGTGCCAGCAGTATCAGGGAATTGGGTGAAGCTTTCTTT
d_gene: TRBD1; v_gene: TRBV10-1; j_gene: TRBJ2-1; abundance: few; CDR3aa: CASSDRQGAEEQFF; CDR3nt: TGCGCCAGCAGTGATCGACAGGGGGCTGAGGAGCAGTTCTTC
d_gene: NA; v_gene: TRBV3-1; j_gene: TRBJ2-7; abundance: NA; CDR3aa: CASSPGTSSSYEQYF; CDR3nt: TGTGCCAGCAGCCCCGGGACATCGAGCTCCTACGAGCAGTACTTC
d_gene: TRBD2; v_gene: TRBV18; j_gene: TRBJ2-1; abundance: many; CDR3aa: CASSPRKVTSGANEQFF; CDR3nt: TGTGCCAGCTCACCTCGCAAAGTGACTAGCGGGGCCAATGAGCAGTTCTTC
d_gene: NA; v_gene: TRBV4-1; j_gene: TRBJ2-7; abundance: NA; CDR3aa: CASSQDELENYEQYF; CDR3nt: TGCGCCAGCAGCCAAGATGAGCTCGAAAATTACGAGCAGTACTTC
d_gene: TRBD2; v_gene: TRBV5-1; j_gene: TRBJ2-1; abundance: many; CDR3aa: CASSVTSGSYNEQFF; CDR3nt: TGCGCCAGCAGCGTGACTAGCGGCTCCTACAATGAGCAGTTCTTC
d_gene: NA; v_gene: TRBV3-1; j_gene: TRBJ2-7; abundance: many; CDR3aa: CASSQDLSGEQYF; CDR3nt: TGTGCCAGCAGCCAAGATCTCTCGGGGGAGCAGTACTTC
d_gene: TRBD1; v_gene: TRBV5-1; j_gene: TRBJ2-4; abundance: many; CDR3aa: CASSDPGQVNIQYF; CDR3nt: TGCGCCAGCAGCGATCCGGGACAGGTGAACATTCAGTACTTC
d_gene: NA; v_gene: TRBV5-1; j_gene: TRBJ1-1; abundance: few; CDR3aa: CASSLVSTEAFF; CDR3nt: TGCGCCAGCAGCTTGGTTTCCACTGAAGCTTTCTTT
d_gene: NA; v_gene: TRBV30; j_gene: TRBJ2-7; abundance: few; CDR3aa: CAWSVGQTNEQYF; CDR3nt: TGTGCCTGGAGTGTAGGTCAGACAAACGAGCAGTACTTC
d_gene: NA; v_gene: TRBV19; j_gene: TRBJ2-1; abundance: NA; CDR3aa: CASSNFATSSNEQFF; CDR3nt: TGTGCCAGTAGTAACTTCGCCACCTCCTCCAATGAGCAGTTCTTC
d_gene: TRBD2; v_gene: TRBV10-3; j_gene: TRBJ2-6; abundance: NA; CDR3aa: CAISERPAGSFAGANVLTF; CDR3nt: TGTGCCATCAGTGAGAGGCCAGCGGGAAGCTTTGCTGGGGCCAACGTCCTGACTTTC
d_gene: TRBD2; v_gene: TRBV11-2; j_gene: TRBJ2-1; abundance: few; CDR3aa: CASRQPSGGGVNEQFF; CDR3nt: TGTGCCAGCAGACAACCGAGCGGGGGTGGGGTCAATGAGCAGTTCTTC
d_gene: NA; v_gene: TRBV27; j_gene: TRBJ2-1; abundance: NA; CDR3aa: CASYRSDNEQFF; CDR3nt: TGTGCCAGCTATAGATCTGACAATGAGCAGTTCTTC
d_gene: TRBD2; v_gene: TRBV27; j_gene: TRBJ2-1; abundance: NA; CDR3aa: CASSWSGGPLNEQFF; CDR3nt: TGTGCCAGCAGTTGGTCGGGAGGCCCCCTCAATGAGCAGTTCTTC
d_gene: NA; v_gene: TRBV28; j_gene: TRBJ2-5; abundance: many; CDR3aa: CASRPTGRQETQYF; CDR3nt: TGTGCCAGCAGACCGACAGGGAGGCAAGAGACCCAGTACTTC
d_gene: TRBD1; v_gene: TRBV4-1; j_gene: TRBJ2-3; abundance: many; CDR3aa: CASSPGTATDTQYF; CDR3nt: TGCGCCAGCAGCCCCGGGACAGCCACAGATACGCAGTATTTT
d_gene: NA; v_gene: TRBV20-1; j_gene: TRBJ2-3; abundance: many; CDR3aa: CSASLGASTDTQYF; CDR3nt: TGCAGTGCTAGTCTAGGGGCTAGCACAGATACGCAGTATTTT